One and the same sample provided the 4 T cell receptor beta chains below, sequenced in a study of vaccination effects on CD4 cells after COVID-19. No cognate antigen is known for these TCRs. The assay was immunoSEQ multiplex PCR, and TCRdb's table has in-frame clones only and misses some. The repertoire consists of nearly 45,000 clones, with roughly 65% occurring once and the leading ten covering more than 30%. Ahead of sequencing, the ViraFEST assay grew antigen-specific CD4+ T cells using viral peptide pools. Culture lasted roughly eleven days before CD4+ T cell isolation. This individual contracted SARS-CoV-2 between March and December 2020, as verified by PCR. The sample was CD4+ T cells from PBMCs cultured with a peptide pool, taken before COVID-19 vaccination. The receptors were sampled from a human donor who had a prior SARS-CoV-2 infection.

The chain employs TRBV2 and TRBJ1-4; no firm D call. The germline V and J ends were trimmed by 4 bases and 0 bases, with 6 bases remaining between them. Germline CDR1 reads SNHLY; CDR2 reads FYNNEI. This CDR3 has 14 residues. CDR3 protein: CASSGTPTNEKLFF. CDR3 nucleotides: TGTGCCAGCAGTGGGACCCCAACTAATGAAAAACTGTTTTTT. Drawing the rest from reference TRBV2 and TRBJ1-4, the complete variable domain is EPEVTQTPSHQVTQMGQEVILRCVPISNHLYFYWYRQILGQKVEFLVSFYNNEISEKSEIFDDQFSVERPDGSNFTLKIRSTKLEDSAMYFCASSGTPTNEKLFFGSGTQLSVL.

This chain links TRBV7-9 with TRBJ2-2, with 10 bases fitting TRBD2. Germline V CDR1 and CDR2: SEHNR, FQNEAQ (reference sequence). The CDR3 has 14 residues. V shed 5 bases, J shed 6 bases, and the junction held 3 bases outside the gene matches. CDR3 sequence: CASSPGLAAGELFF. CDR3 nucleotide sequence: TGTGCCAGCAGCCCTGGACTAGCGGCCGGGGAGCTGTTTTTT.

The chain has TRBV28 and TRBJ2-7; D remains ambiguous. Germline V CDR1 and CDR2: MDHEN, SYDVKM. CDR3 length: 12 amino acids. Deletions cut 2 bases from V and 2 bases from J, with 4 bases between. The CDR3 DNA reads TGTGCCAGCAGTTTACCTACCTACGAGCAGTACTTC. Translating it yields CASSLPTYEQYF.

The chain carries TRBV11-3 and TRBJ2-2; D is ambiguous. V was cut by 0 bases and J by 0 bases, with 5 bases left in between. From germline, CDR1 is SGHNT and CDR2 YENEEA. The CDR3 contains 15 residues. The DNA of the CDR3 is TGTGCCAGCAGCTTAGAATGGTCGAACACCGGGGAGCTGTTTTTT. It is translated as CASSLEWSNTGELFF.